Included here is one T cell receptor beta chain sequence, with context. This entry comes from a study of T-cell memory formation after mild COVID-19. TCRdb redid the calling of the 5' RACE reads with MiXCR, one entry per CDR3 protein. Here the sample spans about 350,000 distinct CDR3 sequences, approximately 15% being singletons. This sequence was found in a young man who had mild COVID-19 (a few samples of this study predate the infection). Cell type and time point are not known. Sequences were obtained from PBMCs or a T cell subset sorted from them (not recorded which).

The CDR3 DNA is TGTGCCAGCAGCTTAGTTACCGCGGATACGCAGTATTTT. Residues: CASSLVTADTQYF. The rearrangement links TRBV7-2 to TRBJ2-3; no clear D gene. V lost 1 base and J lost 6, with 8 bases in between. Germline V lookup: CDR1 SGHTA, CDR2 FQGNSA. The CDR3 spans 13 residues.